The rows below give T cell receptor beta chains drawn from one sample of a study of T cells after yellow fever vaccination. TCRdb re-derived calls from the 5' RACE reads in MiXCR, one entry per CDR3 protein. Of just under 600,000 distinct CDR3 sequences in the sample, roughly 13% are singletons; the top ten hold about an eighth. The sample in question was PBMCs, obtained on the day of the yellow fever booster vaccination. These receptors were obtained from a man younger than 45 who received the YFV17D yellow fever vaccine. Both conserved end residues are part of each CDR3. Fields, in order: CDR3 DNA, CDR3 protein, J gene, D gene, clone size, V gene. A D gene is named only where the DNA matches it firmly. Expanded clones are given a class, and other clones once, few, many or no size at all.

DNA: TGCAGTGCCCCGAGCGGGAGTTCCGGGGAGCTGTTTTTT; CDR3: CSAPSGSSGELFF; J: TRBJ2-2; D: TRBD2; size: few; V: TRBV20-1
DNA: TGCGCCAGCGCCCTAATGGGACGGACGGCTTTCTTT; CDR3: CASALMGRTAFF; J: TRBJ1-1; D: -; size: few; V: TRBV23-1
DNA: TGTGCCAGCAGTCCACCCTCCGGCCAGCCTGGCACAGATACGCAGTATTTT; CDR3: CASSPPSGQPGTDTQYF; J: TRBJ2-3; D: -; size: -; V: TRBV28
DNA: TGTGCCAGCAGACTCTATTCCGGGACAGCAGAAACCGGGGAGCTGTTTTTT; CDR3: CASRLYSGTAETGELFF; J: TRBJ2-2; D: TRBD1; size: -; V: TRBV6-1
DNA: TGTGCCAGCAGCCAGACGGGAGGGCCCTACAATGAGCAGTTCTTC; CDR3: CASSQTGGPYNEQFF; J: TRBJ2-1; D: TRBD2; size: few; V: TRBV3-1
DNA: TGTGCCGGTAAGGTGGGACAGGGAGCAGATACGCAGTATTTT; CDR3: CAGKVGQGADTQYF; J: TRBJ2-3; D: TRBD1; size: -; V: TRBV19
DNA: TGTGCCAGCTCACCCTCTCGGACAGTGCAAGAGACCCAGTACTTC; CDR3: CASSPSRTVQETQYF; J: TRBJ2-5; D: -; size: few; V: TRBV18
DNA: TGTGCCAGCAGTTTGGGACAGGGTCGTGGGGAGCAGTACTTC; CDR3: CASSLGQGRGEQYF; J: TRBJ2-7; D: TRBD1; size: few; V: TRBV27
DNA: TGTGCCAGCAGTTACTCGACCCTAAACAATGAGCAGTTCTTC; CDR3: CASSYSTLNNEQFF; J: TRBJ2-1; D: -; size: many; V: TRBV6-2/TRBV6-3
DNA: TGTGCCAGTAGACCAGCGGGAACGACCTCCGGGCATGAGCAGTTCTTC; CDR3: CASRPAGTTSGHEQFF; J: TRBJ2-1; D: TRBD2; size: few; V: TRBV19
DNA: TGTGCCAGCAGTCATAGACCCGCGCTGACAGCCAGCAATGAGCAGTTCTTC; CDR3: CASSHRPALTASNEQFF; J: TRBJ2-1; D: -; size: few; V: TRBV11-2
DNA: TGCAGCGTCCTAGCGGGAGGAAAGAGGGATGAGCAGTTCTTC; CDR3: CSVLAGGKRDEQFF; J: TRBJ2-1; D: TRBD2; size: few; V: TRBV29-1
DNA: TGTGCCATCAGTGGTGGGATCTCCTACGAGCAGTACTTC; CDR3: CAISGGISYEQYF; J: TRBJ2-7; D: -; size: -; V: TRBV10-3
DNA: TGTGCCAGCGGAATACGGCGGAACAAAAGGGATACGCAGTATTTT; CDR3: CASGIRRNKRDTQYF; J: TRBJ2-3; D: -; size: few; V: TRBV7-9
DNA: TGTGCCAGCTTATCTCGTTCGAACACCGGGGAGCTGTTTTTT; CDR3: CASLSRSNTGELFF; J: TRBJ2-2; D: -; size: -; V: TRBV6-1
DNA: TGTGCCAGCTCACCACCGGGACAGGGGTTGGGTGAGCAGTTCTTC; CDR3: CASSPPGQGLGEQFF; J: TRBJ2-1; D: TRBD1; size: many; V: TRBV18
DNA: TGTGCCAGCAGTTTACCCCCAGGGAACACTGAAGCTTTCTTT; CDR3: CASSLPPGNTEAFF; J: TRBJ1-1; D: -; size: few; V: TRBV28
DNA: TGTGCCAGCAGCTTCAAGGGGCCGGGGGAAGCTTTCTTT; CDR3: CASSFKGPGEAFF; J: TRBJ1-1; D: -; size: few; V: TRBV7-3
DNA: TGTGCCAGCAGTAGGGCCTTGAGGAACACTGAAGCTTTCTTT; CDR3: CASSRALRNTEAFF; J: TRBJ1-1; D: -; size: -; V: TRBV12-3/TRBV12-4
DNA: TGTGCCAGCAGCCCTCAGTTTTCCGGGGAGCTGTTTTTT; CDR3: CASSPQFSGELFF; J: TRBJ2-2; D: -; size: -; V: TRBV14
DNA: TGTGCCACCAGCAAAGGGGACAGGGATTTCGTGGGGGCTTTCTTT; CDR3: CATSKGDRDFVGAFF; J: TRBJ1-1; D: TRBD1; size: few; V: TRBV15
DNA: TGTGCCACCAGCAGAGGGCGCGGGGAAGAGCAGTTCTTC; CDR3: CATSRGRGEEQFF; J: TRBJ2-1; D: -; size: few; V: TRBV15
DNA: TGCGCCAGCAGCACAGGACTAGCGGGCTTTAGGACAGATACGCAGTATTTT; CDR3: CASSTGLAGFRTDTQYF; J: TRBJ2-3; D: TRBD2; size: -; V: TRBV5-1
DNA: TGCAGTGCTAGTGGTCAGGGAAACTACGAGCAGTACTTC; CDR3: CSASGQGNYEQYF; J: TRBJ2-7; D: -; size: few; V: TRBV20-1
DNA: TGTGCCAGCAGTTACGTACAGGTCAATCAGCCCCAGCATTTT; CDR3: CASSYVQVNQPQHF; J: TRBJ1-5; D: -; size: -; V: TRBV28
DNA: TGCAGCGTTGTAGGGGGGAAAGCTTTCTTT; CDR3: CSVVGGKAFF; J: TRBJ1-1; D: -; size: -; V: TRBV29-1
DNA: TGTGCCAGCAGCCCAGGGGGACAGGGGTACTCTGGGGCCAACGTCCTGACTTTC; CDR3: CASSPGGQGYSGANVLTF; J: TRBJ2-6; D: TRBD1; size: few; V: TRBV9
DNA: TGTGCCAGCAGTTTCCTAAGACATTCGAACACCGGGGAGCTGTTTTTT; CDR3: CASSFLRHSNTGELFF; J: TRBJ2-2; D: -; size: -; V: TRBV27
DNA: TGTTCCAGTGGTAACGGGGAGCTGTTTTTT; CDR3: CSSGNGELFF; J: TRBJ2-2; D: -; size: few; V: TRBV7-8
DNA: TGTGCCTGGAGTGTAGCCAGCCCCGGTAATGAGCAGTTCTTC; CDR3: CAWSVASPGNEQFF; J: TRBJ2-1; D: -; size: -; V: TRBV30
DNA: TGTGCCAGCAGCAACAACTACGAGCAGTACTTC; CDR3: CASSNNYEQYF; J: TRBJ2-7; D: -; size: many; V: TRBV7-2
DNA: TGTGCCAGCAGCCCCTACAAGACCGCTAAAGGGGTCAATTCCTACAATGAGCAGTTCTTC; CDR3: CASSPYKTAKGVNSYNEQFF; J: TRBJ2-1; D: -; size: few; V: TRBV12-3/TRBV12-4
DNA: TGTGCCAGCTCACCAATGGGGGGCCGTATGAACACCGGGGAGCTGTTTTTT; CDR3: CASSPMGGRMNTGELFF; J: TRBJ2-2; D: -; size: few; V: TRBV18
DNA: TGTGCCAGCAGCTCCTTCGGGGGCACAGATACGCAGTATTTT; CDR3: CASSSFGGTDTQYF; J: TRBJ2-3; D: -; size: few; V: TRBV7-3
DNA: TGTGCCAGCAGTCCGGGACAGGGGTTTTGGATGAACACTGAAGCTTTCTTT; CDR3: CASSPGQGFWMNTEAFF; J: TRBJ1-1; D: TRBD1; size: -; V: TRBV27
DNA: TGCAGTGCTAGAGATCAAGGGTTGAACACTGAAGCTTTCTTT; CDR3: CSARDQGLNTEAFF; J: TRBJ1-1; D: -; size: few; V: TRBV20-1
DNA: TGTGCCAGCAGCCTCAGGGGATACTATGGCTACACCTTC; CDR3: CASSLRGYYGYTF; J: TRBJ1-2; D: -; size: few; V: TRBV7-2
DNA: TGTGCCAGCACCAGGACAGGGCTCGAAAAACTGTTTTTT; CDR3: CASTRTGLEKLFF; J: TRBJ1-4; D: TRBD1; size: -; V: TRBV12-3/TRBV12-4
DNA: TGCAGCGTTGCCAGAACTAGCGGTGACACCGGGGAGCTGTTTTTT; CDR3: CSVARTSGDTGELFF; J: TRBJ2-2; D: TRBD2; size: -; V: TRBV29-1
DNA: TGTGCCAGCAGCTTGTGGGGACAGCAGGCTAATGAGAAACTGTTTTTT; CDR3: CASSLWGQQANEKLFF; J: TRBJ1-4; D: TRBD1; size: few; V: TRBV5-8
DNA: TGTGCCAGCAGACAATGGGGTCAGCCCCAGCATTTT; CDR3: CASRQWGQPQHF; J: TRBJ1-5; D: -; size: many; V: TRBV6-6
DNA: TGCAGTGCTAGACTACTCGGGACACCTAGCAATCAGCCCCAGCATTTT; CDR3: CSARLLGTPSNQPQHF; J: TRBJ1-5; D: -; size: few; V: TRBV20-1
DNA: TGTGCCAGCAGCTTGCGGGACCCCAGATACAATGAGCAGTTCTTC; CDR3: CASSLRDPRYNEQFF; J: TRBJ2-1; D: -; size: -; V: TRBV7-2
DNA: TGTGCCAGTAGTACGGGACTACCCAACTACGAGCAGTACTTC; CDR3: CASSTGLPNYEQYF; J: TRBJ2-7; D: TRBD2; size: -; V: TRBV19
DNA: TGTGCCAGCAGTACTCAACTAGCGGGTGGGTCAGATACGCAGTATTTT; CDR3: CASSTQLAGGSDTQYF; J: TRBJ2-3; D: TRBD2; size: few; V: TRBV5-4
DNA: TGCAGCGGGGCCAGGGGGCGAGAGACCCAGTACTTC; CDR3: CSGARGRETQYF; J: TRBJ2-5; D: TRBD1; size: few; V: TRBV29-1
DNA: TGTGCCAGCTCACCACCTTCTCCTAGCTATGGCTACACCTTC; CDR3: CASSPPSPSYGYTF; J: TRBJ1-2; D: -; size: -; V: TRBV18
DNA: TGTGCCAGTAGTACCATGGATGAGCAGTTCTTC; CDR3: CASSTMDEQFF; J: TRBJ2-1; D: -; size: few; V: TRBV19
DNA: TGCGCCAGCAGCCAAGGAGAGACCGGGGAGCTGTTTTTT; CDR3: CASSQGETGELFF; J: TRBJ2-2; D: -; size: few; V: TRBV4-1
DNA: TGTGCCAGCAGCGTAGGGGCGGCGGCGTACGAGCAGTACTTC; CDR3: CASSVGAAAYEQYF; J: TRBJ2-7; D: -; size: -; V: TRBV9
DNA: TGTGCCAGCAGAGACTTATGGGCTGCAGATACGCAGTATTTT; CDR3: CASRDLWAADTQYF; J: TRBJ2-3; D: -; size: -; V: TRBV9
DNA: TGTGCCAGCAGTTCCGGACCAGCGGGGCAGTACTTC; CDR3: CASSSGPAGQYF; J: TRBJ2-7; D: -; size: -; V: TRBV6-5
DNA: TGCGCCAGCAGCTTAACAGGGGGCGGCGACGAGCAGTACTTC; CDR3: CASSLTGGGDEQYF; J: TRBJ2-7; D: TRBD1; size: -; V: TRBV5-1
DNA: TGCAGTGCTAGAGCGTTCAGGCCACAGGGTGAATTCTATGGCTACACCTTC; CDR3: CSARAFRPQGEFYGYTF; J: TRBJ1-2; D: -; size: -; V: TRBV20-1
DNA: TGTGCCAGCAGCTTTCTAGCGGGACTCACAGATACGCAGTATTTT; CDR3: CASSFLAGLTDTQYF; J: TRBJ2-3; D: TRBD2; size: many; V: TRBV7-2